These 12 T cell receptor beta chains share one sample of origin, sequenced in a study of blood T cells in healthy people across ages. A second PCR of about 6 to 11 cycles used a sample-barcoded 5' primer and a J-beta primer mix. TCRdb used MiXCR to reprocess the 5' RACE reads, holding one entry per CDR3 protein. The sample has approximately 600,000 distinct CDR3 sequences; around 54% are singletons. Sequenced sample: blood. The origin of the receptors is a man aged 60-69 years in good health.

The CDR3 loop reads CSALNPDYEQYF. The DNA of the CDR3 is TGCAGTGCCCTAAACCCAGACTACGAGCAGTACTTC. The V call is TRBV20-1, the J call TRBJ2-5; no clear D gene. Matching the DNA end better, TRBJ2-7 makes the J call doubtful. Germline V gives CDR1 DFQATT, CDR2 SNEGSKA (reference sequence). The CDR3 runs to 12 residues.

The table lists this clonotype with a few counts. J is TRBJ2-5 and V is TRBV5-1; TRBD1 matches at 7 bases. Trimming cost V 2 bases and J 4 bases; bases outside gene matches: 8. The CDR3 length is 15 residues. CDR1 and CDR2 (germline): SGHRS, YFSETQ. For the CDR3, the DNA is TGCGCCAGCAGCTTTGACAGGGATATCTCAGAGACCCAGTACTTC. Its protein product is CASSFDRDISETQYF.

This clonotype was recorded once. This chain connects TRBV12-3 or TRBV12-4 to TRBJ1-6; maybe TRBD1 (5 bases). The V end lost 6 bases, the J end lost 10 bases, and 13 bases lay between the germline ends. The CDR3 is made up of 13 amino acids. The CDR3 DNA follows: TGTGCCAGCAGCTTAACCAGGGAATCACCCCTCCACTTT. Translating gives CASSLTRESPLHF.

The chain links TRBV18 to TRBJ1-4; 8 nucleotides agree with TRBD1. CDR1 and CDR2 (germline): KGHSH, LQKENI. V lost 3 bases, J lost 7 bases, and 7 bases stayed unmatched. The CDR3 loop spans 15 amino acids. In DNA form, the CDR3 reads TGTGCCAGCTCACCGGGACAGGCGGGATTTGAAAAACTGTTTTTT. Protein product: CASSPGQAGFEKLFF.

This sequence joins TRBV6-4 and TRBJ1-4; D may be TRBD1 (5 bases). Trimming cost V 5 bases and J 8 bases, with 21 bases left between them. The CDR3 runs to 16 residues. Germline values: CDR1 MRHNA, CDR2 SNTAGT. This CDR3 is CASSPRPRGPGEKLFF. CDR3 DNA sequence: TGTGCCAGCAGTCCTCGGCCACGGGGCCCGGGGGAAAAACTGTTTTTT.

The V call is TRBV20-1, the J call TRBJ1-6; the D gene is possibly TRBD1 (6 bases). V was shortened by 0 bases and J by 8 bases, with 14 bases between the two germline ends. Looked up from germline, CDR1 is DFQATT and CDR2 is SNEGSKA (reference sequence). The CDR3 runs to 15 residues. The CDR3 protein is CSARDGGQGDSPLHF. CDR3 bases: TGCAGTGCTAGAGATGGGGGACAAGGGGATTCACCCCTCCACTTT.

For this clonotype: The junction departs from the called germline gene at one end, perhaps through a read error. The chain has TRBV5-1 and TRBJ1-3; D not resolved. The CDR3 loop spans 14 amino acids. The V gene's germline CDR1 is SGHRS and CDR2 YFSETQ. The chain's CDR3 is CASSPGSSGNTVYF. The CDR3 region has the DNA TGCGCCAGCAGCCCCGGGAGCTCTGGAAACACCGTATATTTT. Full variable domain (missing parts from reference TRBV5-1 and TRBJ1-3): KAGVTQTPRYLIKTRGQQVTLSCSPISGHRSVSWYQQTPGQGLQFLFEYFSETQRNKGNFPGRFSGRQFSNSRSEMNVSTLELGDSALYLCASSPGSSGNTVYFGEGSWLTVV.

This chain uses TRBV5-6 with TRBJ2-1; 12 nucleotides agree with TRBD1. Trimming removed 9 bases from V and 9 bases from J; junction bases left unmatched: 19. CDR1 and CDR2 from the germline V gene are SGHDT and YYEEEE. The CDR3 consists of 17 residues. The CDR3 here is CATGKGGTGGARTEQFF. Here the CDR3 DNA reads TGTGCCACCGGCAAAGGGGGGACAGGGGGCGCGAGGACTGAGCAGTTCTTC.

The V call is TRBV5-1, the J call TRBJ2-3; possible D gene TRBD1, 5 bases. Germline assignment: CDR1 SGHRS and CDR2 YFSETQ. The germline V and J ends were trimmed by 5 bases and 0 bases, with 10 bases remaining between them. CDR3 length: 14 amino acids. In DNA, the CDR3 is TGCGCCAGCAGGAAGGACACTAGCACAGATACGCAGTATTTT. Translating it yields CASRKDTSTDTQYF.

The chain carries TRBV12-3 or TRBV12-4 and TRBJ2-5; D is undetermined. Trimming took off 7 bases at V and 4 bases at J, with 16 bases between the two ends. The CDR3 runs 14 residues. The CDR3 region is CASNTPRPGETQYF. In DNA, the CDR3 is TGTGCCAGCAACACACCGCGGCCCGGAGAGACCCAGTACTTC.

The genes are TRBV10-1 and TRBJ2-1, with 8 bases aligning to TRBD1. The CDR3 spans 13 residues. The junction had 10 bases not matched to a gene; V was cut back by 5 bases and J by 13 bases. From germline, CDR1 is WNHNN and CDR2 SYGVQD (reference sequence). The CDR3 DNA reads TGCGCCAGCAGTCTAAACAGGGGGGAGATTCAGTTCTTC. This codes for CASSLNRGEIQFF.

As regards this clonotype: A much larger clone is a single base away; this may be a read error. The chain is built from TRBV5-4 and TRBJ1-2, with 7 bases lining up with TRBD1. Germline V gene sequence: CDR1 SGHNT, CDR2 YYREEE (reference sequence). The ends lost 4 bases at V and 5 bases at J; junction bases unmatched: 11. This CDR3 contains 15 residues. The CDR3 protein is CASSPRTGRMYGYTF. The CDR3 DNA follows: TGTGCCAGCAGCCCACGGACAGGTAGGATGTATGGCTACACCTTC.